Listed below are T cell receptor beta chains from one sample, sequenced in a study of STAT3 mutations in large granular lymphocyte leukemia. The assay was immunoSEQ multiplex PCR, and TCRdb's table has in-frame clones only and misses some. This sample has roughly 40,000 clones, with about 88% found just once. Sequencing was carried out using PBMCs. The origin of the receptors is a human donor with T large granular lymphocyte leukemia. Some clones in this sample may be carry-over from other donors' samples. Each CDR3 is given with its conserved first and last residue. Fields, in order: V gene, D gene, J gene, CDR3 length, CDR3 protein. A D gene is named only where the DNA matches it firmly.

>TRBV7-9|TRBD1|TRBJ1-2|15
CASSRQGISLDGYTF
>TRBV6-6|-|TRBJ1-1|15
CASSYSPGISTEAFF
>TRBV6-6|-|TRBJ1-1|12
CASSYSTVEAFF
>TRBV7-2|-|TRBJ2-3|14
CASSLIRDSYTQYF
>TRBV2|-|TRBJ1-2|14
CASSEQEMGYGYTF
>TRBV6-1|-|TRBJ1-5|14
CARVSRVFDQPQHF
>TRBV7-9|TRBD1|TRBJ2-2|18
CASSLARRDRKNTGELFF
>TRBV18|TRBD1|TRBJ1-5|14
CASSGTASNQPQHF
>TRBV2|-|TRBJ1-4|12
CASGPTNEKLFF
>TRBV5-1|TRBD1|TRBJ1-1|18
CASSPYQQGSWENTEAFF
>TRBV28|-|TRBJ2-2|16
CASTPRGAGIPGELFF
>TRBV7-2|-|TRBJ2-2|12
CASSPDTGELFF
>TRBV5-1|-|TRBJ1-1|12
CASSLGGGDAFF
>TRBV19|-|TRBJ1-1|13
CASSTARNTEAFF
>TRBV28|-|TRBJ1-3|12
CASSFSGNTIYF
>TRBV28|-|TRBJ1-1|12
CASTSPNTEAFF
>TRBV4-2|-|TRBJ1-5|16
CASSQGASGRRQPQHF
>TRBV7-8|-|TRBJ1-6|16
CASRQTPGGFRSPLHF
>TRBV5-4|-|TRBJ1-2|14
CASSLDQGNYGYTF
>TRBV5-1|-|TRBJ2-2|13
CASSWTNTGELFF
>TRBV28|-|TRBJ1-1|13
CASLRELNTEAFF
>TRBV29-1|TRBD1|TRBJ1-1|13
CSVEPSGGTEAFF
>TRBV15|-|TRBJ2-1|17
CATSTRDGSSSYNEQFF
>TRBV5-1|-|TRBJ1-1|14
CASSPPWTNTEAFF
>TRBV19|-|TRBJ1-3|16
CASSMSPARAGNTIYF
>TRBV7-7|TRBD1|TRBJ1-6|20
CASSPTFNDRGLSYNSPLHF
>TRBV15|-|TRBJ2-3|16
CATSREAGARTDTQYF
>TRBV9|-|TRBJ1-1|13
CASSALKAPEAFF
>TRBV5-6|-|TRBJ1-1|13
CASSFSSAAEAFF
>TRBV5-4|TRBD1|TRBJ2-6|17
CASSSPGQGAGANVLTF
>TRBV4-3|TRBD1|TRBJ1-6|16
CASSQDGQVYNSPLHF
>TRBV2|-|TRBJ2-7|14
CASTPLGPTYEQYF
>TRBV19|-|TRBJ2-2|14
CASSIRGETGELFF
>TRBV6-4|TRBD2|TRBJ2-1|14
CASSAAGGNNEQFF
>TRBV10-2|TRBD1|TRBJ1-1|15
CASSPRDRLNTEAFF
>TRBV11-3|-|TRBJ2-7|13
CASSLVTGKEQYF
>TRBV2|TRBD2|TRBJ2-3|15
CASSDRSPLRGWQYF
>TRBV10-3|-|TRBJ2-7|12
CAISESGRGFRF
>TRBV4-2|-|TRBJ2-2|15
CASSREGSITGELFF
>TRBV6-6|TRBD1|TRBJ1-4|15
CASSYSGQTNEKLFF
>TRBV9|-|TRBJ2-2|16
CASSVDPGTYTGELFF
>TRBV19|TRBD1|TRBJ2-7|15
CASRPGDRGLYEQYF
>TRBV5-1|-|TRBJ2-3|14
CASSLRQYSDTQYF
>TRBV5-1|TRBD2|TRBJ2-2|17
CASSSWGLAENTGELFF
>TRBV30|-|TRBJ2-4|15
CAWSVRGLAKNIQYF